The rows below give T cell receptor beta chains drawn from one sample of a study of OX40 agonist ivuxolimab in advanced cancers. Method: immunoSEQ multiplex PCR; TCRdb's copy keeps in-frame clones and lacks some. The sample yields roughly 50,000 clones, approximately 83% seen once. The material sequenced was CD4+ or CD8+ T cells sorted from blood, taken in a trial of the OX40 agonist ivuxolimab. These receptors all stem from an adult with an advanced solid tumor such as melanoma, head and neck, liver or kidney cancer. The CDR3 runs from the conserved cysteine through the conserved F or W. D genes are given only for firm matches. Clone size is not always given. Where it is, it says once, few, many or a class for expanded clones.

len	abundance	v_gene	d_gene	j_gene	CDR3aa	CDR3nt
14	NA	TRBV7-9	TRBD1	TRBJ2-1	CASSSYRGQNEQFF	TGTGCCAGCAGCTCCTACAGGGGGCAAAATGAGCAGTTCTTC
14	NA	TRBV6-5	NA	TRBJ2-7	CASSYRDGAYEQYF	TGTGCCAGCAGTTACCGGGACGGGGCCTACGAGCAGTACTTC
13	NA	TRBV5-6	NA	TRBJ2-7	CASSLGQLYEQYF	TGTGCCAGCAGCTTGGGACAACTCTACGAGCAGTACTTC
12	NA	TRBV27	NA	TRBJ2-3	CASSFVRGTEYF	TGTGCCAGCAGTTTCGTGAGGGGGACGGAGTATTTT
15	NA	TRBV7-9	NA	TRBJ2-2	CASSLVTGNTGELFF	TGTGCCAGCAGCTTAGTCACTGGGAACACCGGGGAGCTGTTTTTT
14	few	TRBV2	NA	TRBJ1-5	CASGRDGTNQPQHF	TGTGCCAGCGGAAGGGACGGCACTAATCAGCCCCAGCATTTT
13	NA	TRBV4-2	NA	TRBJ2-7	CASSSPGTREQYF	TGTGCCAGCAGCTCCCCCGGGACTCGGGAGCAGTACTTC
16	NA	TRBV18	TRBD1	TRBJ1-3	CASSPPAGDRGNTIYF	TGTGCCAGCTCACCACCTGCAGGGGACAGGGGAAACACCATATATTTT
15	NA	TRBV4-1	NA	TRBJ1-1	CASSQVWGQDTEAFF	TGCGCCAGCAGCCAAGTTTGGGGCCAAGACACTGAAGCTTTCTTT
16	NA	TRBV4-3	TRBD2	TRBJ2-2	CASSQLAGVLTGELFF	TGCGCCAGCAGCCAGCTAGCGGGAGTGTTGACCGGGGAGCTGTTTTTT
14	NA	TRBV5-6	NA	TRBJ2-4	CASSELTRVSIQYF	TGTGCCAGCTCTGAACTGACTCGGGTGAGCATTCAGTACTTC
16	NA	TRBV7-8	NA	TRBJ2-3	CASSLGKGGKDDTQYF	TGTGCCAGCAGCTTAGGGAAGGGGGGGAAAGACGATACGCAGTATTTT
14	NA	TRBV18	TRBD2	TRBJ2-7	CASSPRGRGDEQYF	TGTGCCAGCTCACCCCGGGGGAGGGGAGACGAGCAGTACTTC
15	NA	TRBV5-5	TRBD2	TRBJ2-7	CASAPGLAGGFEQYF	TGTGCCAGCGCCCCGGGGCTAGCGGGAGGGTTCGAGCAGTACTTC
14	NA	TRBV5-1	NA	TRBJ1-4	CASSPEIANEKLFF	TGCGCCAGCAGCCCAGAGATTGCGAATGAAAAACTGTTTTTT
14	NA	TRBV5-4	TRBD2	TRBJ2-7	CASSLSGRAYEQYF	TGTGCCAGCAGCTTGAGCGGGAGGGCCTACGAGCAGTACTTC
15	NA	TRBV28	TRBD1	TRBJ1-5	CASRRTGGDNQPQHF	TGTGCCAGCAGAAGGACAGGGGGCGACAATCAGCCCCAGCATTTT
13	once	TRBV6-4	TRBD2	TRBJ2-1	CASSATSGNPEFF	TGTGCCAGCAGTGCCACTAGCGGGAACCCCGAGTTCTTC
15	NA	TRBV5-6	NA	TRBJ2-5	CASSLGGSGQETQYF	TGTGCCAGCAGCTTGGGTGGGTCCGGGCAAGAGACCCAGTACTTC
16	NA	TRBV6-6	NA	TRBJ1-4	CASSYGSSATNEKLFF	TGTGCCAGCAGTTACGGCAGCTCTGCAACTAATGAAAAACTGTTTTTT
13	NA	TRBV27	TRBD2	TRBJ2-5	CASRLLAGETQYF	TGTGCCAGCAGGCTTCTAGCGGGAGAGACCCAGTACTTC
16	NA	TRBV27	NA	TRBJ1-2	CASSSGPDSVNYGYTF	TGTGCCAGCAGTTCCGGTCCGGACAGTGTTAACTATGGCTACACCTTC
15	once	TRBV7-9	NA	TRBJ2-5	CASLPVRTIEETQYF	TGTGCCAGCTTGCCCGTTAGGACTATCGAAGAGACCCAGTACTTC
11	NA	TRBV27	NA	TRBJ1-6	CASSTPAPLHF	TGTGCCAGCAGCACTCCTGCACCCCTCCACTTT
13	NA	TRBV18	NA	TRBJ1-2	CASSPRTGEGYTF	TGTGCCAGCTCACCAAGAACTGGGGAAGGCTACACCTTC
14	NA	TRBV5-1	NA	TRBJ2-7	CASSLGAERNEQYF	TGCGCCAGCAGCTTGGGGGCTGAAAGGAACGAGCAGTACTTC
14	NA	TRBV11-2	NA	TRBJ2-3	CASSFGALTDTQYF	TGTGCCAGCAGCTTCGGGGCCCTCACAGATACGCAGTATTTT
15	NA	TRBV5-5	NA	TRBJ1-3	CASSLGTASGNTIYF	TGTGCCAGCAGCTTGGGGACAGCCTCTGGAAACACCATATATTTT